This T cell receptor (beta chain) was identified during a study of T cells expressing NK-cell markers. Overall study results and limits: Roughly 1.0-7.0% of CD8+ T cells in about 6 donors belonged to dominant NKG2C+ clonotypes.

Germline values: CDR1 SGDLS, CDR2 YYNGEE. The length of the CDR3 is 15 residues. No DNA is given; TCRdb re-called the 5' RACE reads and lists each CDR3 protein once. The table lists approximately 380,000 distinct CDR3 sequences. As regards this clonotype: Its antigen is still unknown.

V gene TRBV9 combines with J gene TRBJ1-1. The receptor comes from a man aged 18-69 years in good health. Specimen: blood T cells: a sorted CD56 or NKG2C T cell subset, CD4+ or CD8+ T cells, or bulk PBMC T cells (not recorded which). CDR3 protein: CASSVGPLINTEAFF.